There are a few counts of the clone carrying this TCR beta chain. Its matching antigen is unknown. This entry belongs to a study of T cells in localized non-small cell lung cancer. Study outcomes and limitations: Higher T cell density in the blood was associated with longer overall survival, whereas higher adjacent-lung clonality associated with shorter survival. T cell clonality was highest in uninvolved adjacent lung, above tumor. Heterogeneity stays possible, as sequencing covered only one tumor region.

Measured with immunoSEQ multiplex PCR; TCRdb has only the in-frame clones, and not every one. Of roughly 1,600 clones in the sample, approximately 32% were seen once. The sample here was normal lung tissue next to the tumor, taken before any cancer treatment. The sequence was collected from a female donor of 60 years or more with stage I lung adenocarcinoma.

The CDR3 nucleotides read TGTGCCAGCAGCTTATTGTCGGGCTTAAATGAAAAACTGTTTTTT. Translation gives CASSLLSGLNEKLFF. The rearrangement joins TRBV11-3 to TRBJ1-4, with D unclear. The CDR3 sequence is 15 residues long. Germline CDR1 is SGHNT and CDR2 is YENEEA. The ends were cut back, 2 bases at V and 5 bases at J, with 12 bases in the middle.